This TCR beta chain was sequenced during a study of cytomegalovirus exposure and HLA in healthy donors. This clone was picked up one time. Assay: immunoSEQ multiplex PCR; the TCRdb copy retains only in-frame clones and omits some. Of approximately 65,000 clones detected, about 94% appear once; the ten largest clones hold roughly 1%. Trimming stripped 6 bases from V and 6 bases from J, with 16 bases between. There are 13 residues in the CDR3. CDR1 and CDR2 from the germline V gene are SGHNT and YYREEE (reference sequence). The J gene is TRBJ2-7, the V gene TRBV5-4; maybe TRBD1 (5 bases). The source of this sequence is a woman aged 18-29 years in good health and CMV-seronegative. The sample consisted of PBMCs. CDR3 bases: TGTGCCAGCAATTTTGGGGCTCAGGGCGAGCAGTACTTC. Translation: CASNFGAQGEQYF.